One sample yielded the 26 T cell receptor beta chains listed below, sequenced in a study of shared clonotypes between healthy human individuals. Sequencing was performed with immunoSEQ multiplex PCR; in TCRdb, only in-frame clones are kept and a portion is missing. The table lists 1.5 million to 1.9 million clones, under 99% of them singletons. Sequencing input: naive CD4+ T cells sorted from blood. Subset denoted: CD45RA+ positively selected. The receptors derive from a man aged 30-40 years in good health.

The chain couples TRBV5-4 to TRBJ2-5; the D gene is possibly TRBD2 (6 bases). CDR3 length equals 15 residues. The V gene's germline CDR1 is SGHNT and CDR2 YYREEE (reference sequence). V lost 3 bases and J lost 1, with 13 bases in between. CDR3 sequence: CASSSGTAAQETQYF. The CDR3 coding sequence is TGTGCCAGCAGCTCTGGGACTGCTGCCCAAGAGACCCAGTACTTC.

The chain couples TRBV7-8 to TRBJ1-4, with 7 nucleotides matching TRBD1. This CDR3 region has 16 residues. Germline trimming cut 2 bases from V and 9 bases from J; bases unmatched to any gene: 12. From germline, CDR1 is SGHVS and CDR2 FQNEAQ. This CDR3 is CASSLSPAAGGKKLFF. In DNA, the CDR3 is TGTGCCAGCAGCTTAAGTCCGGCGGCAGGGGGGAAAAAACTGTTTTTT.

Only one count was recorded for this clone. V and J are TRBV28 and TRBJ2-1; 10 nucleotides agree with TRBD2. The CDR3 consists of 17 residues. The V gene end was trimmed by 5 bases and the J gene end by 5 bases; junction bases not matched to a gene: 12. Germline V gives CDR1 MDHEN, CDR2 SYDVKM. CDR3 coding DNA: TGTGCCAGCAGTCAACCAGCGGGAGGGCTTAGGGACAATGAGCAGTTCTTC. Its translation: CASSQPAGGLRDNEQFF.

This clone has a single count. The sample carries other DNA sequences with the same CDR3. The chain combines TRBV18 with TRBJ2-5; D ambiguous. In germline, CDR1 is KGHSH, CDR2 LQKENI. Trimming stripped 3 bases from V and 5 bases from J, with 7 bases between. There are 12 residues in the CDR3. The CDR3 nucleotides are TGTGCCAGCTCACCCGGGTTGGAGACCCAGTACTTC. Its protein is CASSPGLETQYF.

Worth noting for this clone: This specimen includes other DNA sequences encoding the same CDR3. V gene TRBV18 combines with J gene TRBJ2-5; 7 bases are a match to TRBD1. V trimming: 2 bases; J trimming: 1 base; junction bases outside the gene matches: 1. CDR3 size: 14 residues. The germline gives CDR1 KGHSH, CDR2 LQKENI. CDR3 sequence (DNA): TGTGCCAGCTCACCATCAGGGGGCCAAGAGACCCAGTACTTC. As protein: CASSPSGGQETQYF.

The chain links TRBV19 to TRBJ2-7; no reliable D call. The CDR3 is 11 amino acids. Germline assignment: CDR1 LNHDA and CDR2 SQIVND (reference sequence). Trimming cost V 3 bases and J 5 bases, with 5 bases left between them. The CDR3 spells CASSMDHEQYF. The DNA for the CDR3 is TGTGCCAGTAGTATGGACCACGAGCAGTACTTC.

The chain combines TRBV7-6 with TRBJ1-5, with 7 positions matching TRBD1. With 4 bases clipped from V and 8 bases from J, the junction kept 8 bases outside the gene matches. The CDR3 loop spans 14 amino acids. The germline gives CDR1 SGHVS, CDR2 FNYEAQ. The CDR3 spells CASSSSLTGEPQHF. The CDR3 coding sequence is TGTGCCAGCAGCTCGAGTCTTACAGGGGAGCCCCAGCATTTT.

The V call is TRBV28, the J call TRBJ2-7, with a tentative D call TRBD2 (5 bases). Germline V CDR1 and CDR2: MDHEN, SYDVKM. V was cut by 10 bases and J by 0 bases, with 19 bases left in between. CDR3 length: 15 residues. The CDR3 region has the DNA TGTGCCACCCTTAGCGACTCCATCTACTCCTACGAGCAGTACTTC. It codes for CATLSDSIYSYEQYF.

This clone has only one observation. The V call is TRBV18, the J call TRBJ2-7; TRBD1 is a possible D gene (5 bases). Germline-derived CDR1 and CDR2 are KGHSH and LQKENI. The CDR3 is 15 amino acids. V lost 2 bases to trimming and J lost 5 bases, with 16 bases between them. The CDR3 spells CASSPSQGHIHEQYF. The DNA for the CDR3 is TGTGCCAGCTCACCATCTCAGGGTCATATCCACGAGCAGTACTTC.

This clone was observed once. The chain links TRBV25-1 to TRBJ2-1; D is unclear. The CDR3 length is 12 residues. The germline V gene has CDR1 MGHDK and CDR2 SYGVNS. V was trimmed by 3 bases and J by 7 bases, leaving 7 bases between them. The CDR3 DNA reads TGTGCCAGCAGTGATCGGCGGAATGAGCAGTTCTTC. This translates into CASSDRRNEQFF.

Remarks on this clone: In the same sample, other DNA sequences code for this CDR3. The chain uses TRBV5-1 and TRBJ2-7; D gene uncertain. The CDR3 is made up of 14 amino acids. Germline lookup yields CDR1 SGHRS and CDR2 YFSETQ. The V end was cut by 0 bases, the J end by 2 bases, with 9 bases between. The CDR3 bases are TGCGCCAGCAGCTTGGCAGGAGTCCCCTACGAGCAGTACTTC. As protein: CASSLAGVPYEQYF.

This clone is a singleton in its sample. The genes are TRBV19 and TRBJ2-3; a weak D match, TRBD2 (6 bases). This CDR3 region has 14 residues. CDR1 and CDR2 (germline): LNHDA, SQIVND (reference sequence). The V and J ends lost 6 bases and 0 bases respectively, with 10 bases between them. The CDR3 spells CASRTRSSTDTQYF. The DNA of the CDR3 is TGTGCCAGTAGGACTAGGTCCAGCACAGATACGCAGTATTTT. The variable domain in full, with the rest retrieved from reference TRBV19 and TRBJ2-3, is DGGITQSPKYLFRKEGQNVTLSCEQNLNHDAMYWYRQDPGQGLRLIYYSQIVNDFQKGDIAEGYSVSREKKESFPLTVTSAQKNPTAFYLCASRTRSSTDTQYFGPGTRLTVL.

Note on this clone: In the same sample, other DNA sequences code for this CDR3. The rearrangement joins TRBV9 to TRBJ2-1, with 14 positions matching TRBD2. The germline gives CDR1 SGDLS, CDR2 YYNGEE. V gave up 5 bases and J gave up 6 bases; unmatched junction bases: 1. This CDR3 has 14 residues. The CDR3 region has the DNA TGTGCCAGCAGTGGGACTAGCGGGAGCAATGAGCAGTTCTTC. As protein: CASSGTSGSNEQFF.

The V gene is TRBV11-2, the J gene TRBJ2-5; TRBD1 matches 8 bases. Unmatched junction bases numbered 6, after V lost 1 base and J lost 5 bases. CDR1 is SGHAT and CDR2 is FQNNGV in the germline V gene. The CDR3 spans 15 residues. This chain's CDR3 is CASSLGDRPGETQYF. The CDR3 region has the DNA TGTGCCAGCAGCTTAGGGGACAGGCCGGGGGAGACCCAGTACTTC.

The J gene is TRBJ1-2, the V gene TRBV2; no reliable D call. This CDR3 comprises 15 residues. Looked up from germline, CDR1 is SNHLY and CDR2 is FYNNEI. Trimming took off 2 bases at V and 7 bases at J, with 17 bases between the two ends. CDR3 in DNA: TGTGCCAGCAGTGAATGGGTCAGCGCAGCTGTTGGCTACACCTTC. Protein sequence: CASSEWVSAAVGYTF.

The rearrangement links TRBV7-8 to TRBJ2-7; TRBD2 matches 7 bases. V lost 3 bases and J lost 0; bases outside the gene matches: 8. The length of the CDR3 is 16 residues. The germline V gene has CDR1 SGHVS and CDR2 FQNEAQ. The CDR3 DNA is TGTGCCAGCAGCTTTTACGCCGGGACTACCTCCTACGAGCAGTACTTC. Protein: CASSFYAGTTSYEQYF.

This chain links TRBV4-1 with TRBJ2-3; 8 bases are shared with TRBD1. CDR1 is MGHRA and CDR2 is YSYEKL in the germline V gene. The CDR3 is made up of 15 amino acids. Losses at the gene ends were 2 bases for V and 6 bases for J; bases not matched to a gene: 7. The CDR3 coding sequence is TGCGCCAGCAGCCAACCGAGGACAGGGTTGGATACGCAGTATTTT. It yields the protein CASSQPRTGLDTQYF.

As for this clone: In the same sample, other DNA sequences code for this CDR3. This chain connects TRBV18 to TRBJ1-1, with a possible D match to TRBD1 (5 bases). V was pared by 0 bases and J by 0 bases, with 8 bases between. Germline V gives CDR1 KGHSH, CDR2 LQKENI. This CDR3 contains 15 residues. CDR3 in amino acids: CASSPPGLLNTEAFF. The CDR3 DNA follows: TGTGCCAGCTCACCACCGGGACTCTTGAACACTGAAGCTTTCTTT.

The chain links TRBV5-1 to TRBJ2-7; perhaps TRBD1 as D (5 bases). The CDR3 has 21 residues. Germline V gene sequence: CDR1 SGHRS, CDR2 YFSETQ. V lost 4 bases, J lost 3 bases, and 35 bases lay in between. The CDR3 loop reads CASSPGRSRQNGARGNYEQYF. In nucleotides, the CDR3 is TGCGCCAGCAGCCCTGGACGTAGTAGACAGAATGGAGCAAGGGGAAACTACGAGCAGTACTTC.

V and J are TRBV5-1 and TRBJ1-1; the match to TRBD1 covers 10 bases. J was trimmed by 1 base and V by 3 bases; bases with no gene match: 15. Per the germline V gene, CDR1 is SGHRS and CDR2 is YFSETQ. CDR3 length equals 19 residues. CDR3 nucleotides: TGCGCCAGCAGCTCGAAAAAGGGACAGGGGTCCAGGTGGAACACTGAAGCTTTCTTT. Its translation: CASSSKKGQGSRWNTEAFF.

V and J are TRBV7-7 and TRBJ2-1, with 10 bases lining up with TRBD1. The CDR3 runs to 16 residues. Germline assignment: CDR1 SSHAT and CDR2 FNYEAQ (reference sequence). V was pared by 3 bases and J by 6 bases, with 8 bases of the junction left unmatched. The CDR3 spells CASSFSGTGAFNEQFF. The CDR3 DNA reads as TGTGCCAGCAGCTTCTCCGGGACAGGGGCTTTCAATGAGCAGTTCTTC.

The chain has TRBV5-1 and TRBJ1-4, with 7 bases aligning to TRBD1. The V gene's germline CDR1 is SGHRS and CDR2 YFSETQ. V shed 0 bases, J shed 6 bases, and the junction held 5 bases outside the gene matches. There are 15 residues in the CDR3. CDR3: CASSLVGTADEKLFF. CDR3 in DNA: TGCGCCAGCAGCTTGGTCGGGACAGCCGATGAAAAACTGTTTTTT. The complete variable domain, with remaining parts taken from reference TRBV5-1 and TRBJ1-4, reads KAGVTQTPRYLIKTRGQQVTLSCSPISGHRSVSWYQQTPGQGLQFLFEYFSETQRNKGNFPGRFSGRQFSNSRSEMNVSTLELGDSALYLCASSLVGTADEKLFFGSGTQLSVL.

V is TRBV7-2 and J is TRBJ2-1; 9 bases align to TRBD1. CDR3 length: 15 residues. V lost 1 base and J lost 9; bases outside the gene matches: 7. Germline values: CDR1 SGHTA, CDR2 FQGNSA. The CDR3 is CASSLEPGQGGEQFF. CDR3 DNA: TGTGCCAGCAGCTTAGAACCGGGACAGGGAGGTGAGCAGTTCTTC. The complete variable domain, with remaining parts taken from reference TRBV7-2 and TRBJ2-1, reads GAGVSQSPSNKVTEKGKDVELRCDPISGHTALYWYRQSLGQGLEFLIYFQGNSAPDKSGLPSDRFSAERTGGSVSTLTIQRTQQEDSAVYLCASSLEPGQGGEQFFGPGTRLTVL.

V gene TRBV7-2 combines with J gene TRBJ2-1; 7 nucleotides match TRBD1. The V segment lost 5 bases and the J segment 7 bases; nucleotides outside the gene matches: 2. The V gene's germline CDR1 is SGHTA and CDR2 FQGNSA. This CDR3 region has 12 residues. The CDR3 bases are TGTGCCAGCAGCAAACAGGGGAATGAGCAGTTCTTC. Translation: CASSKQGNEQFF.

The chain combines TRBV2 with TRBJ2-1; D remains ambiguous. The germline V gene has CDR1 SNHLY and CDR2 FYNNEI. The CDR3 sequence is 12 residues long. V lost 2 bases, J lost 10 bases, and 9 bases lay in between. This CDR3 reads CASSEFRLEQFF. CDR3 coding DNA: TGTGCCAGCAGTGAATTTCGTCTGGAGCAGTTCTTC.

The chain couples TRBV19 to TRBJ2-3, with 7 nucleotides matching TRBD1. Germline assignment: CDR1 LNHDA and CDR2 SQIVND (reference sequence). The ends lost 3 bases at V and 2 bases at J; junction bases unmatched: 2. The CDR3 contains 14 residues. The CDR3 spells CASSIDRATDTQYF. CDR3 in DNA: TGTGCCAGTAGTATCGACAGGGCCACAGATACGCAGTATTTT.